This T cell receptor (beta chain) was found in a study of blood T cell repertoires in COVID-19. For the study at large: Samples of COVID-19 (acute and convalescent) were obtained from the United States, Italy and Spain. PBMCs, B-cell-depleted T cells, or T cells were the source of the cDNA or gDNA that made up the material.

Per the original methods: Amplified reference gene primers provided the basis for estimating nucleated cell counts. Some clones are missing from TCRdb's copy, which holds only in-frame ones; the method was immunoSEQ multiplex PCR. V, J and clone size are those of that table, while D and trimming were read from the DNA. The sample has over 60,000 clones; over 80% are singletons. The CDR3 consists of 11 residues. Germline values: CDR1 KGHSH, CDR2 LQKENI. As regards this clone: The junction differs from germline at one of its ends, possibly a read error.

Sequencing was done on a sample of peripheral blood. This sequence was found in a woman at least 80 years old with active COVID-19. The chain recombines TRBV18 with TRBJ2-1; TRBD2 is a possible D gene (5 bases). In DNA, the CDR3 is TGTGCCAGCTCCCCACTAGATGAGCAGTTCTTC. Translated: CASSPLDEQFF.